Listed below are T cell receptor beta chains from one sample, sequenced in a study of blood T cell repertoires in COVID-19. Repertoires were generated with immunoSEQ multiplex PCR, while TCRdb's copy carries only in-frame clones and drops some. The sample consists of around 100,000 clones, approximately 89% of them appearing once. Specimen: peripheral blood. The receptors were sampled from an older woman with COVID-19, enrolled during active disease. The CDR3 runs from the conserved cysteine through the conserved F or W. Each record gives: V gene, J gene, D gene, clone size, CDR3 DNA, CDR3 protein. The D gene is left open where the match is weak. Rows give clone size only sometimes, using once, few, many, or a class for an expanded clone.

v_gene: TRBV7-9
j_gene: TRBJ1-1
d_gene: NA
abundance: few
CDR3nt: TGTGCCAGCACCCTAGAGGTACAGGGTCCTGAAGCTTTCTTT
CDR3aa: CASTLEVQGPEAFF

v_gene: TRBV6-2/TRBV6-3
j_gene: TRBJ2-5
d_gene: TRBD2
abundance: once
CDR3nt: TGTGCCAGCAGTCCCCTGTATGGGGGGGGTGAGACCCAGTACTTC
CDR3aa: CASSPLYGGGETQYF

v_gene: TRBV24-1
j_gene: TRBJ1-1
d_gene: NA
abundance: NA
CDR3nt: TGTGCCACCAGTGATTCGAACATAAACACTGAAGCTTTCTTT
CDR3aa: CATSDSNINTEAFF

v_gene: TRBV6-1
j_gene: TRBJ2-7
d_gene: TRBD1
abundance: NA
CDR3nt: TGTGCCAGCAGTGGCGGACAGGGGTTAGGGGATTGGGGCGAGCAGTACTTC
CDR3aa: CASSGGQGLGDWGEQYF

v_gene: TRBV5-1
j_gene: TRBJ2-7
d_gene: TRBD1
abundance: NA
CDR3nt: TGCGCCAGCAGCTTGGGGATGACAGGGGACGAGCAGTACTTC
CDR3aa: CASSLGMTGDEQYF

v_gene: TRBV5-1
j_gene: TRBJ1-4
d_gene: NA
abundance: NA
CDR3nt: TGCGCCAGCAGTTATGGACAGTCAACTAATGAAAAACTGTTTTTT
CDR3aa: CASSYGQSTNEKLFF

v_gene: TRBV18
j_gene: TRBJ2-3
d_gene: TRBD1
abundance: once
CDR3nt: TGTGCCAGCTCACCCTTGTTAGGGGGCTCGGCAGATACGCAGTATTTT
CDR3aa: CASSPLLGGSADTQYF

v_gene: TRBV9
j_gene: TRBJ2-3
d_gene: NA
abundance: NA
CDR3nt: TGTGCCAGCAGCGTAGCTCCTGGAGGAGATACGCAGTATTTT
CDR3aa: CASSVAPGGDTQYF

v_gene: TRBV7-8
j_gene: TRBJ1-2
d_gene: TRBD1
abundance: NA
CDR3nt: TGTGCCAGCAGCTTACCCCGGGACAGGACTCAGAACCTCACTAACTATGGCTACACCTTC
CDR3aa: CASSLPRDRTQNLTNYGYTF

v_gene: TRBV30
j_gene: TRBJ2-1
d_gene: NA
abundance: NA
CDR3nt: TGTGCCTGGAGGGAAGACTTGTCTCCTTACAATGAGCAGTTCTTC
CDR3aa: CAWREDLSPYNEQFF

v_gene: TRBV13
j_gene: TRBJ1-6
d_gene: NA
abundance: NA
CDR3nt: TGTGCCAGCAGCTTACGGGAGGGTCTTTATAATTCACCCCTCCACTTT
CDR3aa: CASSLREGLYNSPLHF

v_gene: TRBV21-1
j_gene: TRBJ2-1
d_gene: NA
abundance: NA
CDR3nt: TGTGCCAGCAGCAAAGCTATGGGGACTAGGTACAATGAGCAGTTCTTC
CDR3aa: CASSKAMGTRYNEQFF

v_gene: TRBV5-5
j_gene: TRBJ2-7
d_gene: NA
abundance: NA
CDR3nt: TGTGCCAGCAGCAGGGACACCTACGAGCAGTACTTC
CDR3aa: CASSRDTYEQYF

v_gene: TRBV6-5
j_gene: TRBJ1-1
d_gene: NA
abundance: NA
CDR3nt: TGTGCCAGCAGTTACTTTACGGGGACATCTCCTTGGCGGGCTTTCTTT
CDR3aa: CASSYFTGTSPWRAFF

v_gene: TRBV18
j_gene: TRBJ2-3
d_gene: TRBD1
abundance: NA
CDR3nt: TGTGCCAGCTCCCTCGGACAGGGTACAGATACGCAGTATTTT
CDR3aa: CASSLGQGTDTQYF

v_gene: TRBV13
j_gene: TRBJ2-2
d_gene: NA
abundance: NA
CDR3nt: TGTGCCAGCAGCTCGGGGAACTCGAACACCGGGGAGCTGTTTTTT
CDR3aa: CASSSGNSNTGELFF

v_gene: TRBV11-1
j_gene: TRBJ1-2
d_gene: TRBD1
abundance: NA
CDR3nt: TGTGCCAGCGGAGTGGACAGGCTTAACTATGGCTACACCTTC
CDR3aa: CASGVDRLNYGYTF

v_gene: TRBV6-5
j_gene: TRBJ2-5
d_gene: NA
abundance: NA
CDR3nt: TGTGCCAGCAGTTACTTTGTTCCTGTTGAGACCCAGTACTTC
CDR3aa: CASSYFVPVETQYF

v_gene: TRBV11-2
j_gene: TRBJ2-5
d_gene: TRBD1
abundance: NA
CDR3nt: TGTGCCAGCGGCCCAGGGGGGACCCAGTACTTC
CDR3aa: CASGPGGTQYF

v_gene: TRBV5-4
j_gene: TRBJ1-2
d_gene: NA
abundance: NA
CDR3nt: TGTGCCAGCAGCTTGGCTAATCTCCTAACGGGAGGCTACACCTTC
CDR3aa: CASSLANLLTGGYTF

v_gene: TRBV7-9
j_gene: TRBJ2-7
d_gene: NA
abundance: few
CDR3nt: TGTGCCAGCAGCCCGGACACCTCCTACGAGCAGTACTTC
CDR3aa: CASSPDTSYEQYF

v_gene: TRBV7-9
j_gene: TRBJ1-1
d_gene: TRBD1
abundance: NA
CDR3nt: TGTGCCAGCAGCCGTGCCGGGACAGGGGGCGAAGCTTTCTTT
CDR3aa: CASSRAGTGGEAFF

v_gene: TRBV4-2
j_gene: TRBJ1-1
d_gene: NA
abundance: few
CDR3nt: TGTGCCAGCAGCCAAGAGTCAGCGAGGAACACTGAAGCTTTCTTT
CDR3aa: CASSQESARNTEAFF

v_gene: TRBV5-1
j_gene: TRBJ1-1
d_gene: NA
abundance: NA
CDR3nt: TGCGCCAGCAGCTTGGACGAGGGACAGAACACTGAAGCTTTCTTT
CDR3aa: CASSLDEGQNTEAFF

v_gene: TRBV9
j_gene: TRBJ1-1
d_gene: TRBD1
abundance: once
CDR3nt: TGTGCCAGCAGCGTCGACAGGGTCGCTGAAGCTTTCTTT
CDR3aa: CASSVDRVAEAFF

v_gene: TRBV7-9
j_gene: TRBJ2-1
d_gene: NA
abundance: NA
CDR3nt: TGTGCCCTCATGGGCCTGAGCCAATACAATGAGCAGTTCTTC
CDR3aa: CALMGLSQYNEQFF

v_gene: TRBV7-9
j_gene: TRBJ2-1
d_gene: NA
abundance: NA
CDR3nt: TGTGCCAGCAGCTTAGAGGCCTTGATAATGAGGGAGTTCTTC
CDR3aa: CASSLEALIMREFF

v_gene: TRBV10-3
j_gene: TRBJ1-6
d_gene: TRBD1
abundance: NA
CDR3nt: TGTGCCATCAGTGAGACAGGGGATAATTCACCCCTCCACTTT
CDR3aa: CAISETGDNSPLHF

v_gene: TRBV6-5
j_gene: TRBJ1-1
d_gene: NA
abundance: NA
CDR3nt: TGTGCCACCTACTCCGGCACTGAAGCTTTCTTT
CDR3aa: CATYSGTEAFF

v_gene: TRBV29-1
j_gene: TRBJ1-6
d_gene: NA
abundance: NA
CDR3nt: TGCAGCGTCGCGGACAGACTCAATTTCCCCCTCCACTTT
CDR3aa: CSVADRLNFPLHF

v_gene: TRBV15
j_gene: TRBJ2-3
d_gene: TRBD1
abundance: NA
CDR3nt: TGTGCCACCAGCAGAGATGAGGACAGGGACAAAGATACGCAGTATTTT
CDR3aa: CATSRDEDRDKDTQYF

v_gene: TRBV5-1
j_gene: TRBJ2-7
d_gene: TRBD1
abundance: once
CDR3nt: TGCGCCAGCGAGCTGGCCGGACAGGGGTCACCAAACGAGCAGTACTTC
CDR3aa: CASELAGQGSPNEQYF

v_gene: TRBV4-1
j_gene: TRBJ2-7
d_gene: TRBD1
abundance: NA
CDR3nt: TGCGCCAGCAGCCAGAGCCGACAGGGGGCGGGGGAGCAGTACTTC
CDR3aa: CASSQSRQGAGEQYF

v_gene: TRBV12-3/TRBV12-4
j_gene: TRBJ1-2
d_gene: NA
abundance: NA
CDR3nt: TGTGCCAGCAGTCCTAGGGGAGGGCGAGGCTACACCTTC
CDR3aa: CASSPRGGRGYTF

v_gene: TRBV30
j_gene: TRBJ1-4
d_gene: NA
abundance: NA
CDR3nt: TGTGCCTGGAGTGTACAAGGAGAATCTGAAAAACTGTTTTTT
CDR3aa: CAWSVQGESEKLFF

v_gene: TRBV10-3
j_gene: TRBJ1-5
d_gene: NA
abundance: NA
CDR3nt: TGTGCCATCAGTGAGTCGGGAGGGGCAGGGAATCAGCCCCAGCATTTT
CDR3aa: CAISESGGAGNQPQHF

v_gene: TRBV20-1
j_gene: TRBJ1-5
d_gene: NA
abundance: NA
CDR3nt: TGCAGTGCTAGTGCAACCTTCGAGAGAAACAATCAGCCCCAGCATTTT
CDR3aa: CSASATFERNNQPQHF

v_gene: TRBV7-9
j_gene: TRBJ2-7
d_gene: TRBD2
abundance: NA
CDR3nt: TGTGCCAGCAGCCATAGCGGGGGAGCATCCTACGAGCAGTACTTC
CDR3aa: CASSHSGGASYEQYF

v_gene: TRBV9
j_gene: TRBJ1-3
d_gene: NA
abundance: NA
CDR3nt: TGTGCCAGCAGCGTAGGCGGTGCGTTCGACTCTGGAAACACCATATATTTT
CDR3aa: CASSVGGAFDSGNTIYF

v_gene: TRBV6-1
j_gene: TRBJ2-6
d_gene: NA
abundance: NA
CDR3nt: TGTGCCAGCAGTGAGAATACAGGCTCTGGGGCCAACGTCCTGACTTTC
CDR3aa: CASSENTGSGANVLTF

v_gene: TRBV19
j_gene: TRBJ2-5
d_gene: NA
abundance: NA
CDR3nt: TGTGCCAGTAGTATCCATCGGACAGAGAATCAAGAGACCCAGTACTTC
CDR3aa: CASSIHRTENQETQYF

v_gene: TRBV11-3
j_gene: TRBJ2-1
d_gene: TRBD1
abundance: few
CDR3nt: TGTGCCAGCAGCTTAGGGGGACAGGCTAATGAGCAGTTCTTC
CDR3aa: CASSLGGQANEQFF

v_gene: TRBV28
j_gene: TRBJ1-1
d_gene: NA
abundance: NA
CDR3nt: TGTGCCAGCAGTCCCGCGACGGGGAAGGGGAACACTGAAGCTTTCTTT
CDR3aa: CASSPATGKGNTEAFF

v_gene: TRBV4-2
j_gene: TRBJ1-2
d_gene: TRBD1
abundance: NA
CDR3nt: TGTGCCAGCAGCCCGCCTATGGGACAGGGAAGAGGCTACACCTTC
CDR3aa: CASSPPMGQGRGYTF

v_gene: TRBV5-1
j_gene: TRBJ1-2
d_gene: NA
abundance: NA
CDR3nt: TGCGCCAGCAGCTTGGACATGAACGGCTACACCTTC
CDR3aa: CASSLDMNGYTF

v_gene: TRBV19
j_gene: TRBJ1-1
d_gene: NA
abundance: NA
CDR3nt: TGTGCCAGTAGTATATCTGGGGCCACGAACACTGAAGCTTTCTTT
CDR3aa: CASSISGATNTEAFF

v_gene: TRBV27
j_gene: TRBJ2-2
d_gene: NA
abundance: few
CDR3nt: TGTGCCAGTAGTACAGGGAACACCGGGGAGCTGTTTTTT
CDR3aa: CASSTGNTGELFF

v_gene: TRBV19
j_gene: TRBJ1-6
d_gene: NA
abundance: NA
CDR3nt: TGTGCCAGTAGTCCGCGCCTACAGGTTAGGAATTCACCCCTCCACTTT
CDR3aa: CASSPRLQVRNSPLHF

v_gene: TRBV6-4
j_gene: TRBJ1-2
d_gene: NA
abundance: NA
CDR3nt: TGTGCCAGCTCGGACGGAGGTGGCTACACCTTC
CDR3aa: CASSDGGGYTF

v_gene: TRBV5-4
j_gene: TRBJ2-1
d_gene: TRBD1
abundance: NA
CDR3nt: TGTGCCAGCAGCTTGGGGACAGGGTGGGGGGATGAGCAGTTCTTC
CDR3aa: CASSLGTGWGDEQFF

v_gene: TRBV7-2
j_gene: TRBJ2-5
d_gene: NA
abundance: NA
CDR3nt: TGTGCCAGCAGCAAAACCGGGAACCAAGAGACCCAGTACTTC
CDR3aa: CASSKTGNQETQYF